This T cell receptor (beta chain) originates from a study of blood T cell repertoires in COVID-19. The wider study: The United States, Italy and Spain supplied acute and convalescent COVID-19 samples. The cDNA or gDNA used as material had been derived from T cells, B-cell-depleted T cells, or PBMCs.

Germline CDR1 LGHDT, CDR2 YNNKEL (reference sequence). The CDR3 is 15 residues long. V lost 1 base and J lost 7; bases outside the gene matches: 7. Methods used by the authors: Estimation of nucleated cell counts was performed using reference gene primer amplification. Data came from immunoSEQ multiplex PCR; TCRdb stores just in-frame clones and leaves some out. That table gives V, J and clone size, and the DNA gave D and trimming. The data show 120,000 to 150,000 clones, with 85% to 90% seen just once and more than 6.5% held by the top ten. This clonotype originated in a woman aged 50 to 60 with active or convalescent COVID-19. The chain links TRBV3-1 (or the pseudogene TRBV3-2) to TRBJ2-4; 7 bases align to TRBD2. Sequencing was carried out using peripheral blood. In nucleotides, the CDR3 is TGTGCCAGCAGCCAAGCCGGCGGGAGTAAGAACATTCAGTACTTC. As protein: CASSQAGGSKNIQYF.